This T cell receptor (beta chain) stems from a study of vaccination effects on CD4 cells after COVID-19. About the study: Post-vaccine specimens arrived a median 72 days past the second dose.

Clones were read by immunoSEQ multiplex PCR, and TCRdb kept only the in-frame ones, dropping some. The data show 30,000 to 35,000 clones, around two thirds seen once. About this clone itself: No antigen is known for it.

Isolation of CD4+ T cells took place after approximately 10 days of culture. Two-dose vaccination with either BNT162b2 or mRNA-1273 was given to the participants. Vaccine recipients, nucleocapsid antibody negative, had no prior SARS-CoV-2 infection. IL-2 medium supplanted half the medium on days 3 and 7. The material was CD4+ T cells from PBMCs cultured without peptide, obtained after COVID-19 vaccination. This sequence was found in a human donor who received a COVID-19 vaccine.

CDR3 in DNA: TGTGCCAGCAGTTACACCTCCTTTACCAGCTCCTACGAGCAGTACTTC. Amino acid sequence: CASSYTSFTSSYEQYF. The chain recombines TRBV6-5 with TRBJ2-7; D remains unclear. With 2 bases removed from V and 0 bases from J, the gap between germline ends came to 14 bases. The CDR3 consists of 16 residues. Germline V gene data show CDR1 as MNHEY and CDR2 as SVGAGI.